One sample yielded the 27 T cell receptor beta chains listed below, sequenced in a study of blood T cell repertoires in COVID-19. Assay used: immunoSEQ multiplex PCR; TCRdb lists only in-frame clones, some missing. In the table there are about 400,000 clones, approximately 87% of which are singletons. Material: PBMCs or T cells enriched from blood (not recorded which). The receptors here all came from a woman aged 45-65 years who had recovered from COVID-19.

The chain employs TRBV7-6 and TRBJ1-1; D perhaps matches TRBD1 (5 bases). Germline CDR1 and CDR2: SGHVS and FNYEAQ. V lost 5 bases, J lost 2 bases, and 9 bases lay in between. This CDR3 region has 13 residues. CDR3 nucleotides: TGTGCCAGCAGCCCAACAGGAAACACTGAAGCTTTCTTT. It encodes CASSPTGNTEAFF.

The chain recombines TRBV14 with TRBJ2-5; TRBD1 matches at 8 bases. Per germline, CDR1 SGHDN and CDR2 FVKESK. V gave up 3 bases and J gave up 1 base; unmatched junction bases: 4. The CDR3 is 15 residues long. The CDR3: CASSQIDRGQETQYF. The CDR3 coding sequence is TGTGCCAGCAGCCAGATAGACAGGGGCCAAGAGACCCAGTACTTC.

The CDR3 is CASSLGNNEQFF. The CDR3 DNA reads as TGTGCCAGCAGCTTGGGTAACAATGAGCAGTTCTTC. This chain links TRBV5-5 with TRBJ2-1; no reliable D call. Looked up from germline, CDR1 is SGHKS and CDR2 is YYEKEE (reference sequence). The CDR3 has 12 amino acids. Trimming stripped 0 bases from V and 5 bases from J, with 3 bases between. Full variable domain (remainder filled in from reference TRBV5-5 and TRBJ2-1): DAGVTQSPTHLIKTRGQQVTLRCSPISGHKSVSWYQQVLGQGPQFIFQYYEKEERGRGNFPDRFSARQFPNYSSELNVNALLLGDSALYLCASSLGNNEQFFGPGTRLTVL.

The chain couples TRBV14 to TRBJ1-6; D is unclear. CDR3 length: 14 residues. CDR1 and CDR2 (germline): SGHDN, FVKESK. Trimming cost V 1 base and J 7 bases, with 8 bases left between them. The CDR3 nucleotides are TGTGCCAGCAGCCAAGTTACGGAGAATTCACCCCTCCACTTT. This encodes CASSQVTENSPLHF.

The chain carries TRBV7-2 and TRBJ2-7; perhaps TRBD1 as D (5 bases). Trimming cost V 5 bases and J 0 bases, with 14 bases left between them. The germline gives CDR1 SGHTA, CDR2 FQGNSA. This CDR3 contains 15 residues. The CDR3 sequence is CASSPVAGSSYEQYF. CDR3 DNA: TGTGCCAGCAGCCCAGTAGCAGGGTCCTCCTACGAGCAGTACTTC.

As regards this clone: This CDR3 is also generated by other DNA sequences in the sample. The chain links TRBV5-1 to TRBJ1-1, with no clear D. Germline loops: CDR1 SGHRS, CDR2 YFSETQ. V was clipped by 0 bases and J by 2 bases, with 8 bases between them. The CDR3 loop spans 14 amino acids. CDR3 nucleotide sequence: TGCGCCAGCAGCTTGGCCGCGGGAAACACTGAAGCTTTCTTT. Amino acid sequence: CASSLAAGNTEAFF.

The chain links TRBV27 to TRBJ1-2, with D possibly TRBD1 on 6 matching bases. V shed 4 bases and J shed 5 bases, with 14 bases lying between them. The germline V gene has CDR1 MNHEY and CDR2 SMNVEV (reference sequence). The CDR3 has 14 amino acids. DNA of the CDR3: TGTGCCAGCAGTTCCACAGGGAGATCGTATGGCTACACCTTC. This translates into CASSSTGRSYGYTF.

This chain uses TRBV28 with TRBJ2-2, with a weak D call TRBD1 (6 bases). Germline lookup yields CDR1 MDHEN and CDR2 SYDVKM. The V end was cut by 6 bases, the J end by 9 bases, with 23 bases between. This CDR3 has 16 residues. CDR3 in DNA: TGTGCCAGCAGACCCGGCGCTCTTGGGGGCGGTAGGGAGCTGTTTTTT. Encoded protein: CASRPGALGGGRELFF.

The V gene is TRBV19, the J gene TRBJ1-1; TRBD1 matches 9 bases. This CDR3 has 15 residues. Per the germline V gene, CDR1 is LNHDA and CDR2 is SQIVND (reference sequence). Trimming took 3 bases from V and 4 from J; bases not matched to a gene: 6. The CDR3 region is CASSIKGTGSTEAFF. The DNA for the CDR3 is TGTGCCAGTAGTATCAAGGGGACAGGGAGCACTGAAGCTTTCTTT.

The V gene is TRBV13, the J gene TRBJ2-7; possible D gene TRBD1, 6 bases. This CDR3 is 15 amino acids long. Deletions cut 5 bases from V and 5 bases from J, with 19 bases between. In germline, CDR1 is PRHDT, CDR2 FYEKMQ (reference sequence). CDR3 bases: TGTGCCAGCAGCACCCGGACAGTCCAGACTGACGAGCAGTACTTC. Residues: CASSTRTVQTDEQYF. Full variable domain (outside the CDR3, taken from reference TRBV13 and TRBJ2-7): AAGVIQSPRHLIKEKRETATLKCYPIPRHDTVYWYQQGPGQDPQFLISFYEKMQSDKGSIPDRFSAQQFSDYHSELNMSSLELGDSALYFCASSTRTVQTDEQYFGPGTRLTVT.

V gene TRBV6-5 combines with J gene TRBJ2-7; no clear D. This CDR3 region has 14 residues. Per the germline V gene, CDR1 is MNHEY and CDR2 is SVGAGI. The V end was cut by 0 bases, the J end by 2 bases, with 8 bases between. DNA of the CDR3: TGTGCCAGCAGTTACTCGAGCAGGACCTACGAGCAGTACTTC. Its translation is CASSYSSRTYEQYF.

This clone was detected once. The chain combines TRBV5-1 with TRBJ2-1; 7 bases are a match to TRBD1. The V and J ends lost 4 bases and 4 bases, in that order; junction bases with no gene match: 2. The germline gives CDR1 SGHRS, CDR2 YFSETQ. The length of the CDR3 is 13 residues. CDR3 DNA sequence: TGCGCCAGCAGCCCGGGACAGTACAATGAGCAGTTCTTC. Translating it yields CASSPGQYNEQFF.

The gene calls are TRBV27 and TRBJ1-2; TRBD1 matches 8 bases. Germline V gene sequence: CDR1 MNHEY, CDR2 SMNVEV (reference sequence). The CDR3 sequence is 15 residues long. Losses at the gene ends were 4 bases for V and 3 bases for J; bases not matched to a gene: 7. The CDR3 bases are TGTGCCAGCAGTTCGAAACAGGGGGGACACTATGGCTACACCTTC. It is translated as CASSSKQGGHYGYTF.

DNA for the CDR3: TGTGCCAGGGGAACTAGCGGGGGGTCAGATACGCAGTATTTT. Translated: CARGTSGGSDTQYF. The chain couples TRBV2 to TRBJ2-3, with 12 bases that match TRBD2. This CDR3 comprises 14 residues. Germline trimming cut 9 bases from V and 4 bases from J; bases unmatched to any gene: 5. Germline-derived CDR1 and CDR2 are SNHLY and FYNNEI.

In this sample, this clone turned up once. This rearrangement joins TRBV29-1 to TRBJ1-3; D is unresolved. Trimming removed 2 bases from V and 0 bases from J, with 11 bases in between. From germline, CDR1 is SQVTM and CDR2 ANQGSEA. CDR3 length: 15 residues. CDR3 residues: CSVEKVENSGNTIYF. The CDR3, as DNA: TGCAGCGTTGAAAAAGTTGAGAACTCTGGAAACACCATATATTTT.

This clone was recorded once. V is TRBV2 and J is TRBJ1-2; TRBD1 agrees at 11 bases. V lost 7 bases to trimming and J lost 7 bases; unmatched junction nucleotides: 8. The CDR3 sequence is 14 residues long. Germline CDR1 reads SNHLY; CDR2 reads FYNNEI. CDR3 sequence reads: CASTRGQGGGGYTF. For the CDR3, the DNA is TGTGCCAGCACCCGGGGACAGGGGGGCGGTGGCTACACCTTC.

The gene calls are TRBV15 and TRBJ1-3, with TRBD1 identical over 7 bases. The CDR3 contains 16 residues. The ends lost 8 bases at V and 2 bases at J; junction bases unmatched: 12. In germline, CDR1 is LNHNV, CDR2 YYDKDF (reference sequence). DNA of the CDR3: TGTGCCACCTCCCAAAACTACAGGGGAGCTGGAAACACCATATATTTT. Translating it yields CATSQNYRGAGNTIYF.

J is TRBJ1-5 and V is TRBV9; D call uncertain. Germline-derived CDR1 and CDR2 are SGDLS and YYNGEE. This CDR3 spans 15 amino acids. Trimming removed 3 bases at V and 4 bases at J, with 14 bases between. The CDR3 nucleotides are TGTGCCAGCAGCGAAGGACTCAACCGGAATCAGCCCCAGCATTTT. It codes for CASSEGLNRNQPQHF.

This chain joins TRBV19 and TRBJ2-7; 9 nucleotides match TRBD1. V was pared by 7 bases and J by 4 bases, with 14 bases of the junction left unmatched. Germline V CDR1 and CDR2: LNHDA, SQIVND (reference sequence). This CDR3 contains 16 residues. The CDR3 spells CASKLTGTGKAYEQYF. The CDR3 DNA reads as TGTGCCAGTAAGTTAACCGGGACAGGGAAGGCGTACGAGCAGTACTTC.

The chain uses TRBV27 and TRBJ1-4, with a tentative D call TRBD1 (6 bases). The ends were cut back, 5 bases at V and 3 bases at J, with 13 bases in the middle. The CDR3 covers 15 residues. Germline V CDR1 and CDR2: MNHEY, SMNVEV (reference sequence). The DNA for the CDR3 is TGTGCCAGCAGTATAGGGACAACAGCTAATGAAAAACTGTTTTTT. Its translation is CASSIGTTANEKLFF.

This sequence joins TRBV2 and TRBJ2-1, with D perhaps matching TRBD2 (6 bases). The germline CDR1 and CDR2 sequences are SNHLY and FYNNEI. Trimming cost V 5 bases and J 15 bases, with 23 bases left between them. The CDR3 spans 14 residues. CDR3 coding DNA: TGTGCCAGCAGTACTAGCCGGGCGGTTAAGGGAAGGTTCTTC. Amino acid sequence: CASSTSRAVKGRFF. Filled out from reference TRBV2 and TRBJ2-1, the complete variable domain reads EPEVTQTPSHQVTQMGQEVILRCVPISNHLYFYWYRQILGQKVEFLVSFYNNEISEKSEIFDDQFSVERPDGSNFTLKIRSTKLEDSAMYFCASSTSRAVKGRFFGPGTRLTVL.

This clone has just one count. CDR3 amino acids: CATSSLGGLKTYEQYF. The CDR3 nucleotides are TGTGCCACCAGCAGTCTCGGGGGGCTCAAGACTTACGAGCAGTACTTC. V usage is TRBV15 and J usage is TRBJ2-7, with D tentatively TRBD2 (7 bases). The CDR3 length is 16 residues. Germline V gene sequence: CDR1 LNHNV, CDR2 YYDKDF (reference sequence). V was pared by 3 bases and J by 4 bases, with 19 bases between.

The J gene is TRBJ2-7, the V gene TRBV6-2 or TRBV6-3; 7 positions agree with TRBD1. Germline lookup yields CDR1 MNHEY and CDR2 SVGEGT. This CDR3 has 15 residues. Trimming took 5 bases from V and 6 from J; bases not matched to a gene: 13. The CDR3 is CASSPKGARWGEQYF. DNA of the CDR3: TGTGCCAGCAGTCCCAAGGGGGCGCGGTGGGGCGAGCAGTACTTC.

V and J are TRBV27 and TRBJ2-2, with D maybe TRBD1 (5 bases). Germline V gives CDR1 MNHEY, CDR2 SMNVEV (reference sequence). The CDR3 totals 14 residues. The ends were cut back, 8 bases at V and 7 bases at J, with 17 bases in the middle. CDR3 residues: CASAITGFIGELFF. The CDR3 bases are TGTGCCAGCGCGATCACAGGTTTTATCGGGGAGCTGTTTTTT.

The chain carries TRBV30 and TRBJ2-6; D remains unclear. V lost 4 bases, J lost 4 bases, and 8 bases lay in between. Germline V gene data show CDR1 as GTSNPN and CDR2 as SVGIG (reference sequence). The CDR3 is 13 amino acids. CDR3 region: CAWKLTGANVLTF. The CDR3 DNA reads as TGTGCCTGGAAGCTGACAGGGGCCAACGTCCTGACTTTC.

Points on this clone: The same CDR3 can be traced to other DNA sequences in this sample. The chain joins TRBV27 to TRBJ2-5, with 15 bases matching TRBD2. Germline V gives CDR1 MNHEY, CDR2 SMNVEV (reference sequence). V lost 5 bases and J lost 5; bases outside the gene matches: 3. The CDR3 extends over 15 amino acids. The CDR3: CASSPGLAGGETQYF. In nucleotides, the CDR3 is TGTGCCAGCAGTCCGGGACTAGCGGGGGGCGAGACCCAGTACTTC.

V is TRBV28 and J is TRBJ1-1; D gene uncertain. The CDR3 loop spans 13 amino acids. Trimming took off 3 bases at V and 0 bases at J, with 5 bases between the two ends. Looked up from germline, CDR1 is MDHEN and CDR2 is SYDVKM. The CDR3 sequence is CASSFPMNTEAFF. The CDR3 nucleotides read TGTGCCAGCAGTTTCCCCATGAACACTGAAGCTTTCTTT.